These T cell receptor beta chains were read from a single sample in a study of T cells in Graves' hyperthyroidism and ophthalmopathy. TCRdb processed the multiplex PCR reads anew with MiXCR; each CDR3 protein has one entry. The data hold 350,000 to 450,000 distinct CDR3 sequences, with about 14% observed a single time. The specimen sequenced was blood. These receptors all stem from a woman in her sixties with Graves' hyperthyroidism. Each CDR3 is given with its conserved first and last residue. The D gene is left open where the match is weak. Only some rows state a clone size, as once, few, many or a class for expanded clones.

D gene	V gene	J gene	clone size	CDR3 DNA	CDR3 protein
NA	TRBV19	TRBJ1-5	many	TGTGCCAGTAAAGATAGAGTCAGATATAGCAATCAGCCCCAGCATTTT	CASKDRVRYSNQPQHF
TRBD2	TRBV5-1	TRBJ2-1	NA	TGTGCCAGCAGCCATCCAACTAGCGGAGGGGGTGGCAATGAGCAGTTCTTC	CASSHPTSGGGGNEQFF
TRBD2	TRBV27	TRBJ2-7	many	TGTGCCAGCCGACCCCTAGCGGGACCCCTTCTCGAGCAGTACTTC	CASRPLAGPLLEQYF
TRBD1	TRBV5-4	TRBJ2-7	few	TGTGCCAGCAGCTCTGGGACAGGGGGAGTCTACGAACAGTACTTC	CASSSGTGGVYEQYF
TRBD1	TRBV13	TRBJ2-7	many	TGTGCCAGCAGCCCTGGATGGACAGGGGGCGAGCAGTACTTC	CASSPGWTGGEQYF
NA	TRBV5-1	TRBJ1-1	many	TGCGCCAGCAGCTTGGCGGGGCGAGTTGCTTTCTTT	CASSLAGRVAFF
NA	TRBV29-1	TRBJ2-2	many	TGCAGCGTCTCCAACAGGGTGACCGGGGAGCTGTTTTTT	CSVSNRVTGELFF
NA	TRBV6-8	TRBJ1-1	many	TGTGCCAGCAGTGTCGGGTGTGTAGGTAATACTGAAGCTTTCTTT	CASSVGCVGNTEAFF
NA	TRBV5-1	TRBJ1-1	many	TGCGCCAGCAGCTTCGGAACCATGAACACTGAAGCTTTCTTT	CASSFGTMNTEAFF
TRBD2	TRBV4-1	TRBJ2-1	NA	TGCGCCAGCAGCCAACCACTAGCGGGGAGAGCCTACAATGAGCAGTTCTTC	CASSQPLAGRAYNEQFF
NA	TRBV20-1	TRBJ2-1	many	TGCAGTGCCCCGAGTCCAGGACTCCGGGAGCAGTTCTTC	CSAPSPGLREQFF
TRBD2	TRBV6-5	TRBJ2-1	NA	TGTGCCAGCAGTTACCATACCGGGACTAGCGCCTACAATGAGCAGTTCTTC	CASSYHTGTSAYNEQFF
TRBD1	TRBV10-3	TRBJ1-5	many	TGTGCCATCAGTGGACAGGGGGTTCAGCCCCAGCATTTT	CAISGQGVQPQHF
NA	TRBV6-1	TRBJ2-7	many	TGTGCCAGCAGTGAAATGTACGAGCAGTACTTC	CASSEMYEQYF
NA	TRBV29-1	TRBJ1-2	many	TGCAGCGTGACTGTGGCCGGGGGTCACTATGGCTACACCTTC	CSVTVAGGHYGYTF
TRBD2	TRBV29-1	TRBJ2-1	NA	TGCAGCGTTGGGACTAGCGGGAGGGCCCATGAGCAGTTCTTC	CSVGTSGRAHEQFF
TRBD2	TRBV7-2	TRBJ2-7	few	TGTGCCAGCAGCCCCAGCGATCTAGCGGGTGACCTTCGGCAGTACTTC	CASSPSDLAGDLRQYF
TRBD2	TRBV30	TRBJ2-1	many	TGTGCCGGCAGGACTAGCGGGAGCAATGAGCAGTTCTTC	CAGRTSGSNEQFF
NA	TRBV18	TRBJ1-2	few	TGTGCCAGCTCACCACCGTTGTCAGTCAAGGGAGACTATGGCTACACCTTC	CASSPPLSVKGDYGYTF
TRBD1	TRBV12-3/TRBV12-4	TRBJ1-6	many	TGTGCCAGCAGTTTAAGGTTTAGGGGGCCCCGCAATTCACCCCTCCACTTT	CASSLRFRGPRNSPLHF
NA	TRBV11-3	TRBJ1-2	many	TGTGCCAGCAGCCTAGGACAGCGTTATGGCTACACCTTC	CASSLGQRYGYTF
NA	TRBV6-5	TRBJ1-1	many	TGTGCCAGCAGTTACTCGAGCCCAGTGAACACTGAAGCTTTCTTT	CASSYSSPVNTEAFF
TRBD1	TRBV19	TRBJ1-5	few	TGTGCCAGTACGGGGAGGGACAGGGGGTCTCGGGGCAATCAGCCCCAGCATTTT	CASTGRDRGSRGNQPQHF
NA	TRBV7-8	TRBJ2-7	many	TGTGCCAGCAGCCTCAACGCTCCCGCCTCCTACGAGCAGTACTTC	CASSLNAPASYEQYF
NA	TRBV3-1	TRBJ2-3	many	TGTGCCAGCAGCCGCCTCGGGACTTTCACAGATACGCAGTATTTT	CASSRLGTFTDTQYF
NA	TRBV7-2	TRBJ2-3	few	TGTGCCAGCAGCTTAAACGACCTAAGCACAGATACGCAGTATTTT	CASSLNDLSTDTQYF
NA	TRBV12-3/TRBV12-4	TRBJ2-7	many	TGTGCCAGCAGTGGAAGGGGCAGATTCTACGAGCAGTACTTC	CASSGRGRFYEQYF
TRBD1	TRBV27	TRBJ2-7	many	TGTGCCAGCAGAGAGAGGACAGGGCCCTACGAGCAGTACTTC	CASRERTGPYEQYF
NA	TRBV24-1	TRBJ2-5	NA	TGTGCCACCAGTGATTTCGGACTAACAGGGGAAGAGACCCAGTACTTC	CATSDFGLTGEETQYF
NA	TRBV4-1	TRBJ2-2	NA	TGCGCCAGCAGCCAAGAGGGTCAGGGGAACACCGGGGAGCTGTTTTTT	CASSQEGQGNTGELFF
TRBD1	TRBV28	TRBJ2-7	NA	TGTGCCAGCAGTTTCGAGGACAGGGTAGTGAGCGAGCAGTACTTC	CASSFEDRVVSEQYF
NA	TRBV28	TRBJ1-2	many	TGTGCCAGCATGTCCCCCTACCAGGGGAATGTGGGCTACACCTTC	CASMSPYQGNVGYTF
TRBD1	TRBV19	TRBJ1-4	few	TGTGCCAGTAGTACGGGACAGGGGACCTCGGCTAATGAAAAACTGTTTTTT	CASSTGQGTSANEKLFF
TRBD2	TRBV20-1	TRBJ2-4	NA	TGCAGTGCTAGAGATCGTAGGCCTAGCGGGAGCAAACTAGCCAAAAACATTCAGTACTTC	CSARDRRPSGSKLAKNIQYF
NA	TRBV19	TRBJ1-1	few	TGTGCCAGTAGTATGGGGTTCAAACAGGGAGTGTATCTGAACACTGAAGCTTTCTTT	CASSMGFKQGVYLNTEAFF
TRBD2	TRBV10-3	TRBJ2-5	NA	TGTGCCACGGCTAGCGGGAGGGCTGGGGAGACCCAGTACTTC	CATASGRAGETQYF
NA	TRBV7-9	TRBJ2-6	few	TGTGCCAGCAACTTAAATAGGGGTACGCCTAGCTCTGGGGCCAACGTCCTGACTTTC	CASNLNRGTPSSGANVLTF
TRBD1	TRBV6-5	TRBJ1-2	NA	TGTGCCAGCAGTTACGATGGGACAGGGGGCGAAGGCTACACCTTC	CASSYDGTGGEGYTF
TRBD2	TRBV19	TRBJ2-1	NA	TGTGCCAGTAGCCTAGCGGGTCTGAGCTCCTACAATGAGCAGTTCTTC	CASSLAGLSSYNEQFF
NA	TRBV24-1	TRBJ2-1	few	TGTGCCACCAGTGACATGACAGGAGAGGAGCAGTTCTTC	CATSDMTGEEQFF
NA	TRBV20-1	TRBJ1-4	many	TGCAGTGCTAGGTTGACAGCCTTAAATGAAAAACTGTTTTTT	CSARLTALNEKLFF
TRBD1	TRBV27	TRBJ1-2	NA	TGTGCCAGCAGTCCCCCCGGGACAGATGGCTACACCTTC	CASSPPGTDGYTF
NA	TRBV20-1	TRBJ2-5	many	TGCAGTGCTAGAGAAGCTGGGCAGCAAGAGACCCAGTACTTC	CSAREAGQQETQYF
NA	TRBV7-9	TRBJ2-5	many	TGTGCCAGCAGCTCCTGGGATCAAGAGACCCAGTACTTC	CASSSWDQETQYF
TRBD2	TRBV7-9	TRBJ2-1	many	TGTGCCAGCAGCTTAGGCCTAGCGGTGAAGAATGAGCAGTTCTTC	CASSLGLAVKNEQFF
TRBD1	TRBV10-3	TRBJ2-1	many	TGTGCCATCAGCGAGAGCCCCGGGACAGGGTACCGCAATGAGCAGTTCTTC	CAISESPGTGYRNEQFF
TRBD1	TRBV13	TRBJ1-3	NA	TGTGCCAGCAGCTTATTCCGGGACAGCTCTGGAAACACCATATATTTT	CASSLFRDSSGNTIYF
NA	TRBV11-2	TRBJ1-1	many	TGTGCCAGCAGGGGTGGTACTGAAGCTTTCTTT	CASRGGTEAFF
NA	TRBV15	TRBJ2-3	few	TGTGCCACCAGCAGAGGGCCCCACACAGATACGCAGTATTTT	CATSRGPHTDTQYF
NA	TRBV27	TRBJ2-3	many	TGTGCCAGCAGACGACAGGATGGAGATACGCAGTATTTT	CASRRQDGDTQYF
TRBD2	TRBV18	TRBJ2-2	few	TGTGCCAGCTCCCCTGGACTAGCGGGGAACACCGGGGAGCTGTTTTTT	CASSPGLAGNTGELFF
TRBD2	TRBV7-2	TRBJ2-3	NA	TGTGCCAGCAGCTTTCTAGCGGGAGTGGGAGATACGCAGTATTTT	CASSFLAGVGDTQYF
TRBD1	TRBV10-1	TRBJ2-7	few	TGCGCCAGCAGTGATGGCCTCCGGGACAGCTTTTTTAAGCAGTACTTC	CASSDGLRDSFFKQYF
NA	TRBV20-1	TRBJ2-1	NA	TGCAGTGCCATGCGTAAGCGGATTTTCTACAATGAGCAGTTCTTC	CSAMRKRIFYNEQFF
NA	TRBV6-5	TRBJ2-5	NA	TGTGCCAGCGGTTACTTCGCGGGATGGGTGGAGACCCAGTACTTC	CASGYFAGWVETQYF
TRBD1	TRBV12-3/TRBV12-4	TRBJ1-6	many	TGTGCCAGCAGTTTAGTTGCGGCAGGGGGGAGCTCACCCCTCCACTTT	CASSLVAAGGSSPLHF
NA	TRBV2	TRBJ1-5	many	TGTGCCAGCAGTCCGAGGGGAAAGGGCAATCAGCCCCAGCATTTT	CASSPRGKGNQPQHF
NA	TRBV12-3/TRBV12-4	TRBJ2-7	many	TGTGCCAGCACCCCAGGGGCGGATCGGCCCTACGAGCAGTACTTC	CASTPGADRPYEQYF
TRBD2	TRBV7-6	TRBJ2-5	few	TGTGCCAGCAGCTTGGGGCTAGCGGGAGGGCTGGGAGAGACCCAGTACTTC	CASSLGLAGGLGETQYF
TRBD1	TRBV4-1	TRBJ2-7	NA	TGCGCCAGCAGCCCCCGCCCAGGACAGGGGGCCTACGAGCAGTACTTC	CASSPRPGQGAYEQYF